Below, 30 T cell receptor beta chains from the same sample are listed, as sequenced in a study of cytomegalovirus exposure and HLA in healthy donors. The repertoire was sequenced with immunoSEQ multiplex PCR; TCRdb's copy has only in-frame clones and lacks some. The sample lists approximately 73,000 clones, 95% occurring once. The source material was PBMCs. These receptors originate from a man aged 18 to 29 in good health and CMV-seronegative.

V usage is TRBV19 and J usage is TRBJ2-1; D uncertain. Trimming removed 3 bases from V and 8 bases from J, with 11 bases in between. The CDR3 contains 13 residues. The germline CDR1 and CDR2 sequences are LNHDA and SQIVND (reference sequence). The chain's CDR3 is CASSIGQQHEQFF. The CDR3 bases are TGTGCCAGTAGTATTGGGCAACAGCATGAGCAGTTCTTC.

On this clone itself: This specimen includes other DNA sequences encoding the same CDR3. The rearrangement links TRBV29-1 to TRBJ2-2, with TRBD1 matching 10 bases. CDR1 is SQVTM and CDR2 is ANQGSEA in the germline V gene. The CDR3 covers 14 residues. V gave up 6 bases and J gave up 3 bases; unmatched junction bases: 4. This CDR3 reads CSVRTGGDTGELFF. CDR3 bases: TGCAGCGTGCGGACAGGGGGAGACACCGGGGAGCTGTTTTTT.

The gene calls are TRBV4-1 and TRBJ1-2; D is perhaps TRBD1 (6 bases). V shed 1 base and J shed 8 bases, with 23 bases lying between them. The CDR3 covers 17 residues. The germline V gene encodes CDR1 MGHRA and CDR2 YSYEKL. In DNA, the CDR3 is TGCGCCAGCAGCCAAGCACGTAACCCAGGGGCGGGTTACGGCTACACCTTC. Amino acids: CASSQARNPGAGYGYTF.

The rearrangement joins TRBV12-5 to TRBJ2-2, with 8 bases fitting TRBD1. J was trimmed by 0 bases and V by 0 bases; bases with no gene match: 12. Germline V lookup: CDR1 LGHNT, CDR2 FRNRAP. The CDR3 is 20 residues long. In DNA form, the CDR3 reads TGTGCTAGTGGTTTGGTAGGGACAGGACTTATTTTACCGAACACCGGGGAGCTGTTTTTT. This encodes CASGLVGTGLILPNTGELFF. Full variable domain (missing parts from reference TRBV12-5 and TRBJ2-2): DARVTQTPRHKVTEMGQEVTMRCQPILGHNTVFWYRQTMMQGLELLAYFRNRAPLDDSGMPKDRFSAEMPDATLATLKIQPSEPRDSAVYFCASGLVGTGLILPNTGELFFGEGSRLTVL.

The chain carries TRBV6-5 and TRBJ1-3; weak D call: TRBD1 (6 bases). V gave up 8 bases and J gave up 3 bases, with 14 bases separating them. Germline-derived CDR1 and CDR2 are MNHEY and SVGAGI. The CDR3 has 14 residues. The CDR3 bases are TGTGCCAGCCGCCGGGGGGCGAGTGGAAACACCATATATTTT. Its translation is CASRRGASGNTIYF.

The chain combines TRBV19 with TRBJ1-1, with 8 bases lining up with TRBD1. Germline values: CDR1 LNHDA, CDR2 SQIVND (reference sequence). CDR3 size: 14 residues. V shed 6 bases, J shed 7 bases, and the junction held 10 bases outside the gene matches. The CDR3 bases are TGTGCCAGTAGACAGGGGGGAGCCCGGGGTGAAGCTTTCTTT. It codes for CASRQGGARGEAFF.

The chain uses TRBV28 and TRBJ1-5; 9 bases align to TRBD1. J lost 3 bases, V lost 5 bases, and 5 bases had no gene match. The CDR3 runs 15 residues. Germline-derived CDR1 and CDR2 are MDHEN and SYDVKM. Here the CDR3 DNA reads TGTGCCAGCAGTCGGGACAGGGAAGCCAATCAGCCCCAGCATTTT. Translation: CASSRDREANQPQHF.

The V and J genes are TRBV27 and TRBJ1-1, with D tentatively TRBD1 (5 bases). Between the trimmed V and J ends, which lost 4 bases and 4 bases, there was a span of 10 bases. Germline V lookup: CDR1 MNHEY, CDR2 SMNVEV (reference sequence). The CDR3 totals 13 residues. The CDR3 sequence: CASSWGAATEAFF. The DNA of the CDR3 is TGTGCCAGCAGTTGGGGCGCCGCCACTGAAGCTTTCTTT.

V is TRBV30 and J is TRBJ1-2; 10 nucleotides line up with TRBD1. CDR1 and CDR2 (germline): GTSNPN, SVGIG (reference sequence). Trimming cost V 8 bases and J 4 bases; bases outside gene matches: 7. The CDR3 loop spans 13 amino acids. The CDR3 region is CALTGGQLYGYTF. CDR3 bases: TGTGCCCTGACAGGGGGCCAACTCTATGGCTACACCTTC. The variable domain in full, with the rest retrieved from reference TRBV30 and TRBJ1-2, is SQTIHQWPATLVQPVGSPLSLECTVEGTSNPNLYWYRQAAGRGLQLLFYSVGIGQISSEVPQNLSASRPQDRQFILSSKKLLLSDSGFYLCALTGGQLYGYTFGSGTRLTVV.

The chain employs TRBV4-3 and TRBJ1-2; weak D call: TRBD1 (5 bases). V was shortened by 6 bases and J by 2 bases, with 16 bases between the two germline ends. The germline V gene has CDR1 LGHNA and CDR2 YSLEER. The CDR3 length is 15 residues. The CDR3 protein is CASSPKGIPNYGYTF. DNA of the CDR3: TGCGCCAGCAGTCCGAAGGGGATTCCCAACTATGGCTACACCTTC.

This chain connects TRBV5-1 to TRBJ1-4; a possible D gene is TRBD1 (6 bases). Trimming removed 2 bases at V and 5 bases at J, with 16 bases between. The V gene's germline CDR1 is SGHRS and CDR2 YFSETQ. CDR3 length equals 16 residues. The CDR3, as DNA: TGCGCCAGCAGCTTAGGCTGGACAGACGAAAATGAAAAACTGTTTTTT. Its protein is CASSLGWTDENEKLFF.

This clone was observed a single time. This sequence joins TRBV5-6 and TRBJ2-3; tentatively, D is TRBD1 (5 bases). The CDR3 length is 12 residues. The V end lost 7 bases, the J end lost 11 bases, and 17 bases lay between the germline ends. Germline-derived CDR1 and CDR2 are SGHDT and YYEEEE. The CDR3 region has the DNA TGTGCCAGCGGGGTCCAGGGCGTCGGGCAGTATTTT. Translated: CASGVQGVGQYF.

As DNA, the CDR3 is TGTGCCAGCAGTTTAGCTGGCAGGGGGTTCACTGAAGCTTTCTTT. Its protein product is CASSLAGRGFTEAFF. The chain combines TRBV28 with TRBJ1-1; 7 bases fit TRBD1. This CDR3 contains 15 residues. From germline, CDR1 is MDHEN and CDR2 SYDVKM. The V segment lost 2 bases and the J segment 4 bases; nucleotides outside the gene matches: 7.

The chain has TRBV5-4 and TRBJ2-5, with 7 positions matching TRBD1. The V gene end was trimmed by 4 bases and the J gene end by 3 bases; junction bases not matched to a gene: 3. CDR1 is SGHNT and CDR2 is YYREEE in the germline V gene (reference sequence). The CDR3 loop spans 13 amino acids. This chain's CDR3 is CASSPGTEETQYF. The CDR3 nucleotides are TGTGCCAGCAGCCCGGGGACAGAAGAGACCCAGTACTTC.

The V call is TRBV29-1, the J call TRBJ1-2; 10 bases map to TRBD1. V lost 7 bases and J lost 8; bases outside the gene matches: 10. This CDR3 has 13 amino acids. In germline, CDR1 is SQVTM, CDR2 ANQGSEA. The CDR3 loop is CSARPGQGIGYTF. The DNA of the CDR3 is TGCAGCGCACGACCGGGACAGGGGATCGGCTACACCTTC.

The CDR3 nucleotides are TGTGCCAGCAGTCCCGCCGGGGGTTCGATTCTAACTGAAGCTTTCTTT. Translated: CASSPAGGSILTEAFF. The J gene is TRBJ1-1, the V gene TRBV27; possibly TRBD1 for D (5 bases). V was trimmed by 5 bases and J by 5 bases, leaving 21 bases between them. Germline V gene data show CDR1 as MNHEY and CDR2 as SMNVEV (reference sequence). The CDR3 consists of 16 residues.

V and J are TRBV27 and TRBJ2-7; D ambiguous. The CDR3 extends over 15 amino acids. CDR1 and CDR2 from the germline V gene are MNHEY and SMNVEV (reference sequence). The V gene lost 3 bases and the J gene lost 4 bases, with 16 bases spanning the gap. CDR3 coding DNA: TGTGCCAGCAGTTTCTTTTTGGCTTATCCTTACGAGCAGTACTTC. Translating it yields CASSFFLAYPYEQYF.

This rearrangement joins TRBV28 to TRBJ2-1; tentative D call: TRBD1 (5 bases). The V and J ends lost 4 bases and 8 bases respectively, with 12 bases between them. From germline, CDR1 is MDHEN and CDR2 SYDVKM. The CDR3 sequence is 13 residues long. The DNA for the CDR3 is TGTGCCAGCAGTTCCCGAACCAGGGATGAGCAGTTCTTC. This encodes CASSSRTRDEQFF.

The V gene is TRBV7-3, the J gene TRBJ1-4, with 10 bases matching TRBD1. CDR1 and CDR2 (germline): SGHTA, FQGTGA. The CDR3 totals 17 residues. The V and J ends lost 7 bases and 6 bases, in that order; junction bases with no gene match: 14. DNA for the CDR3: TGTGCCAGCACCACCATCGGGACAGGGGCGCGGCATGAAAAACTGTTTTTT. It translates to CASTTIGTGARHEKLFF.

The chain uses TRBV5-6 and TRBJ2-7; tentatively, D is TRBD2 (6 bases). The length of the CDR3 is 14 residues. Germline lookup yields CDR1 SGHDT and CDR2 YYEEEE. V dropped 2 bases and J dropped 1 base, with 10 bases sitting between them. The CDR3 is CASSLPGDSYEQYF. The CDR3 DNA follows: TGTGCCAGCAGCTTACCGGGAGATTCCTACGAGCAGTACTTC.

The V gene is TRBV2, the J gene TRBJ2-2; 8 positions match TRBD1. The CDR3 is made up of 15 amino acids. V shed 8 bases, J shed 2 bases, and the junction held 7 bases outside the gene matches. Per the germline V gene, CDR1 is SNHLY and CDR2 is FYNNEI. The CDR3 coding sequence is TGTGCCAGCTCTTTAGACAGGGGAAACACCGGGGAGCTGTTTTTT. This codes for CASSLDRGNTGELFF.

V usage is TRBV30 and J usage is TRBJ1-3, with 7 bases that match TRBD1. Trimming removed 5 bases from V and 0 bases from J; junction bases left unmatched: 4. Germline V gene sequence: CDR1 GTSNPN, CDR2 SVGIG (reference sequence). CDR3 length: 14 residues. The CDR3 is CAWDTGASGNTIYF. CDR3 sequence (DNA): TGTGCCTGGGATACAGGGGCCTCTGGAAACACCATATATTTT.

The J gene is TRBJ1-1, the V gene TRBV7-8, with D possibly matching TRBD1 (6 bases). The V and J ends lost 5 bases and 6 bases respectively, with 19 bases between them. Germline loops: CDR1 SGHVS, CDR2 FQNEAQ. This CDR3 is 15 amino acids long. CDR3 DNA: TGTGCCAGCAGCCAATATCGAGGGGGAACCCCTGAAGCTTTCTTT. Its protein is CASSQYRGGTPEAFF.

This chain joins TRBV9 and TRBJ2-3, with 10 bases fitting TRBD2. Germline CDR1 SGDLS, CDR2 YYNGEE. The CDR3 length is 17 residues. V was pared by 0 bases and J by 0 bases, with 4 bases of the junction left unmatched. CDR3 coding DNA: TGTGCCAGCAGCGTAGCGTGGACTAGCGGTAGCACAGATACGCAGTATTTT. Its translation: CASSVAWTSGSTDTQYF.

This chain connects TRBV2 to TRBJ1-2; D gene unclear. The CDR3 extends over 11 amino acids. Per germline, CDR1 SNHLY and CDR2 FYNNEI. V was cut by 10 bases and J by 6 bases, with 12 bases left in between. This chain's CDR3 is CATINSDGYTF. The CDR3 DNA sequence: TGTGCCACCATAAATTCGGATGGCTACACCTTC.

The rearrangement uses TRBV7-9 and TRBJ1-2, with unresolved D. The CDR3 runs 12 residues. V was trimmed by 4 bases and J by 2 bases, leaving 5 bases between them. Germline values: CDR1 SEHNR, CDR2 FQNEAQ (reference sequence). The CDR3 sequence is CASSSLNYGYTF. Written as DNA, the CDR3 is TGTGCCAGCAGCTCCCTCAACTATGGCTACACCTTC.

V is TRBV10-3 and J is TRBJ1-2, with 9 bases aligning to TRBD1. Germline CDR1 reads ENHRY; CDR2 reads SYGVKD. This CDR3 contains 14 residues. Trimming took 3 bases from V and 4 from J; bases not matched to a gene: 3. CDR3 region: CAISEGDRVYGYTF. Here the CDR3 DNA reads TGTGCCATCAGTGAAGGGGACAGGGTCTATGGCTACACCTTC.

V gene TRBV6-5 combines with J gene TRBJ1-1; D is unclear. Deletions cut 3 bases from V and 5 bases from J, with 13 bases between. The germline gives CDR1 MNHEY, CDR2 SVGAGI. The CDR3 has 14 amino acids. The CDR3 is CASSYSIRKTEAFF. CDR3 DNA sequence: TGTGCCAGCAGTTATTCTATACGTAAAACTGAAGCTTTCTTT.

The V call is TRBV27, the J call TRBJ1-1; D is uncertain. V lost 2 bases to trimming and J lost 4 bases, with 8 bases between them. The CDR3 length is 13 residues. The germline CDR1 and CDR2 sequences are MNHEY and SMNVEV (reference sequence). CDR3 amino acids: CASSLTAITEAFF. The CDR3 bases are TGTGCCAGCAGTTTAACAGCCATCACTGAAGCTTTCTTT.

The rearrangement links TRBV28 to TRBJ1-1, with a weak D call TRBD1 (6 bases). Trimming pared 8 bases from V and 6 bases from J, leaving 22 bases between. CDR3 length equals 15 residues. The V gene's germline CDR1 is MDHEN and CDR2 SYDVKM. CDR3 loop: CASRVSGRGLAEAFF. In DNA, the CDR3 is TGTGCCAGCCGAGTGTCGGGCAGGGGTTTAGCTGAAGCTTTCTTT.